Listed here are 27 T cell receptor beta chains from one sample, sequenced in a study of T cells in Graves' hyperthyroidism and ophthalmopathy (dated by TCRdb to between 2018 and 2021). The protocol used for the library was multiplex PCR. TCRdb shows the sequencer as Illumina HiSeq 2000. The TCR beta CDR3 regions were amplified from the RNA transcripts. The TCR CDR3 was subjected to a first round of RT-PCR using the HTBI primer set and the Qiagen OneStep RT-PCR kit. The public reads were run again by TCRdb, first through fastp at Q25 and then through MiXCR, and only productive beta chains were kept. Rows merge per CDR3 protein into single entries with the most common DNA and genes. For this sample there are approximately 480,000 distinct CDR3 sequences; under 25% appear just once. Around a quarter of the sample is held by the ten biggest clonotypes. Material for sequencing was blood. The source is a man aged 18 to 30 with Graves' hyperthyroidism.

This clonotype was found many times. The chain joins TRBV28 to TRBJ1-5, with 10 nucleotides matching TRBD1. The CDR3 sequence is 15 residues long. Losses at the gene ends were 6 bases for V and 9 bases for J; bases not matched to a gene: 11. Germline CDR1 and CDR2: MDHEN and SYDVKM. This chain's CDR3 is CASSHGDRGERPQHF. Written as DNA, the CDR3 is TGTGCCAGCAGCCACGGGGACAGGGGAGAACGGCCCCAGCATTTT.

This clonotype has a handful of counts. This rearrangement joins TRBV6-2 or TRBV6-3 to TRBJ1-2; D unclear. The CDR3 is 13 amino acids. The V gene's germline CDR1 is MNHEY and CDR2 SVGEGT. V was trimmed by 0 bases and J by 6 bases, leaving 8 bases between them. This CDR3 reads CASSYSGSHGYTF. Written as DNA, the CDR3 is TGTGCCAGCAGTTACTCTGGGTCCCATGGCTACACCTTC.

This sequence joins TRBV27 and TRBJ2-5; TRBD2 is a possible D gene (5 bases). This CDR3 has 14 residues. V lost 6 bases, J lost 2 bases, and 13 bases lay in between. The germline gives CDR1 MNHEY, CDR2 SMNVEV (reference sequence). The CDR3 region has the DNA TGTGCCAGCAGGAAGAGGACTGTACAAGAGACCCAGTACTTC. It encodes CASRKRTVQETQYF.

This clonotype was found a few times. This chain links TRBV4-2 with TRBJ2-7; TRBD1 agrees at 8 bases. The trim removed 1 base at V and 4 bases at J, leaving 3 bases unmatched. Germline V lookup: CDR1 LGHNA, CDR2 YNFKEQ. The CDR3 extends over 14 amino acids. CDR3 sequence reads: CASSQGTGRYEQYF. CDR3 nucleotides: TGTGCCAGCAGCCAAGGGACAGGGAGGTACGAGCAGTACTTC.

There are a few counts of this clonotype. CDR3 DNA sequence: TGTGCCAGCAGTTACTCGAGGCTCCCCTTCGGGGAGCTGTTTTTT. Its translation: CASSYSRLPFGELFF. V usage is TRBV6-2 or TRBV6-3 and J usage is TRBJ2-2; D unresolved. The ends were cut back, 0 bases at V and 7 bases at J, with 12 bases in the middle. Germline CDR1 reads MNHEY; CDR2 reads SVGEGT. The CDR3 loop spans 15 amino acids.

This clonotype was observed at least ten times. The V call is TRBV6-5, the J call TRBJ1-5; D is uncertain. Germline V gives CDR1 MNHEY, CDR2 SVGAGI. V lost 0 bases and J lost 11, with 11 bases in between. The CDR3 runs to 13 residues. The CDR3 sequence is CASSYSAGEAQHF. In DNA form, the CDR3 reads TGTGCCAGCAGTTACTCAGCCGGGGAGGCCCAGCATTTT.

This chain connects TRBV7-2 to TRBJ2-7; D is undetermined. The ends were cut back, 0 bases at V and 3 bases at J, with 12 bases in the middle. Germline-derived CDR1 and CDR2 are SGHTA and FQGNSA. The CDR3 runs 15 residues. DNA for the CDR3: TGTGCCAGCAGCTTAGCAGTCGGCAGTCACTACGAGCAGTACTTC. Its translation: CASSLAVGSHYEQYF.

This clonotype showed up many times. The CDR3 DNA reads as TGTGCCAGCAGTCTCCCACTCAGAGGACAGGACTATGGCTACACCTTC. Protein product: CASSLPLRGQDYGYTF. This rearrangement joins TRBV2 to TRBJ1-2; the match to TRBD1 covers 7 bases. The length of the CDR3 is 16 residues. Germline CDR1 SNHLY, CDR2 FYNNEI. With V trimmed by 5 bases and J by 3 bases, 12 bases remained unmatched.

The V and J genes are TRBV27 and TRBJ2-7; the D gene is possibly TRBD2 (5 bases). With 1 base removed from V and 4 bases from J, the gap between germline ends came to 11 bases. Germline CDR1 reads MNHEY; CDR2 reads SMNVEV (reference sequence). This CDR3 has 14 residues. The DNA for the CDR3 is TGTGCCAGCAGTTTATACCCTAGCACTTACGAGCAGTACTTC. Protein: CASSLYPSTYEQYF.

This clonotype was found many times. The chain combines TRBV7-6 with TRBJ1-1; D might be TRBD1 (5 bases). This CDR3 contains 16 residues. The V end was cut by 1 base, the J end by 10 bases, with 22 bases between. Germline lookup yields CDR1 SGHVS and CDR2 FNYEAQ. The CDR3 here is CASSLELRDGGGPAFF. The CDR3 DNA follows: TGTGCCAGCAGCTTAGAACTAAGGGACGGAGGCGGTCCAGCTTTCTTT.

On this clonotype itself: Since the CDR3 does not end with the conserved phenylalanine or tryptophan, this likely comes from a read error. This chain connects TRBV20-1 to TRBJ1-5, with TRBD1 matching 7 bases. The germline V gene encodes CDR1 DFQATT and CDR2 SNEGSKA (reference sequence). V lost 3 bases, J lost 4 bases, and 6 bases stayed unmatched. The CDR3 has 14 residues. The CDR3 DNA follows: TGCAGTGCTAGGACAGGGAGGGAGAATCAGCCCCAGCATCTT. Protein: CSARTGRENQPQHL.

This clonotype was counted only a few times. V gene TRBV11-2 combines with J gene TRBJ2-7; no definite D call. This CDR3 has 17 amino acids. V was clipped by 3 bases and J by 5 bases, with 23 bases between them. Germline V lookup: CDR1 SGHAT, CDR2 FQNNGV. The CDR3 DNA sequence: TGTGCCAGCAGCTTCCCCTTAGCTTGGGCCCAGGCCCACGAGCAGTACTTC. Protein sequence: CASSFPLAWAQAHEQYF.

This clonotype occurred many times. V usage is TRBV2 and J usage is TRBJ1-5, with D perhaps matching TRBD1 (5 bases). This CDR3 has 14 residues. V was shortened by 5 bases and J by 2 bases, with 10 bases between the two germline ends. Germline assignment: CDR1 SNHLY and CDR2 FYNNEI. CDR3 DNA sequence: TGTGCCAGCAGTCAGGGTTTGGGCAATCAGCCCCAGCATTTT. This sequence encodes CASSQGLGNQPQHF. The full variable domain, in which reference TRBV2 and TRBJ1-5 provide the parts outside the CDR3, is EPEVTQTPSHQVTQMGQEVILRCVPISNHLYFYWYRQILGQKVEFLVSFYNNEISEKSEIFDDQFSVERPDGSNFTLKIRSTKLEDSAMYFCASSQGLGNQPQHFGDGTRLSIL.

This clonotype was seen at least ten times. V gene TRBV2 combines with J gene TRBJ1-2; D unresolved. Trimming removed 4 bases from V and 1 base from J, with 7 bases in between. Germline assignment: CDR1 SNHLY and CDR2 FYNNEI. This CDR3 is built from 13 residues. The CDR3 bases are TGTGCCAGCAGTGCGGCCTATAACTATGGCTACACCTTC. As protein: CASSAAYNYGYTF.

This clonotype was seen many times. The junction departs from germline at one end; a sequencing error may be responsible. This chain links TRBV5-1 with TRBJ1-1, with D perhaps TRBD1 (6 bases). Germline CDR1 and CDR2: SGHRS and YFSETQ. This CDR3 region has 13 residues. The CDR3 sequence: CASSLGGTTEAFF. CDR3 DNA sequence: TGTGCCAGCAGTTTAGGGGGGACCACTGAAGCTTTCTTT.

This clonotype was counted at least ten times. The CDR3 DNA sequence: TGTGCCAGCAGTGAGCACAGGGGGCTGTATGGCTACACCTTC. Translating it yields CASSEHRGLYGYTF. The chain joins TRBV2 to TRBJ1-2; the match to TRBD1 covers 9 bases. V trimming: 3 bases; J trimming: 5 bases; junction bases outside the gene matches: 4. Germline V CDR1 and CDR2: SNHLY, FYNNEI. CDR3 length: 14 amino acids. The full variable domain, completed using reference TRBV2 and TRBJ1-2, is EPEVTQTPSHQVTQMGQEVILRCVPISNHLYFYWYRQILGQKVEFLVSFYNNEISEKSEIFDDQFSVERPDGSNFTLKIRSTKLEDSAMYFCASSEHRGLYGYTFGSGTRLTVV.

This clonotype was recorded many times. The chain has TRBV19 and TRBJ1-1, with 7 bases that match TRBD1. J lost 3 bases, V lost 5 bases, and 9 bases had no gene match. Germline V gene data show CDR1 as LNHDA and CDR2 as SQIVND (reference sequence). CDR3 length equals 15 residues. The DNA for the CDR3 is TGTGCCAGTAGTTCTAACAGGGGTACGGACACTGAAGCTTTCTTT. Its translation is CASSSNRGTDTEAFF.

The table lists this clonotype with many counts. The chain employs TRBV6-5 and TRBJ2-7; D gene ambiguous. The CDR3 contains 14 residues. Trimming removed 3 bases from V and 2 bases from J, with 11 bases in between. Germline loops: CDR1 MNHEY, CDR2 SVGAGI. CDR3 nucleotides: TGTGCCAGCAGTTATGAAGCTGGGGCCTACGAGCAGTACTTC. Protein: CASSYEAGAYEQYF.

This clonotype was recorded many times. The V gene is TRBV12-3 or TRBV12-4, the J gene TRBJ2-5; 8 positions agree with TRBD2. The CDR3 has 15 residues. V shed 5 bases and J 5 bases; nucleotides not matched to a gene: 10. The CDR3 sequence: CASSPPGLGAETQYF. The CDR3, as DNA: TGTGCCAGCAGTCCACCGGGACTAGGGGCGGAGACCCAGTACTTC.

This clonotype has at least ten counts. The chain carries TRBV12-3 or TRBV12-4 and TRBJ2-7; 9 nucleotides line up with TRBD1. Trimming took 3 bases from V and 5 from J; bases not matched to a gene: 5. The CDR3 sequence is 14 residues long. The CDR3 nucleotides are TGTGCCAGCAGTTTTCCGGACAGGGGAAACGAGCAGTACTTC. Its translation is CASSFPDRGNEQYF.

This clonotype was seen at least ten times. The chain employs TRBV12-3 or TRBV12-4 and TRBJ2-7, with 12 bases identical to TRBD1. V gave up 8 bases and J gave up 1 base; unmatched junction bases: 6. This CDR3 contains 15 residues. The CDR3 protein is CASREGQGASYEQYF. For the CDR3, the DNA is TGTGCCAGCCGCGAGGGACAGGGGGCATCCTACGAGCAGTACTTC.

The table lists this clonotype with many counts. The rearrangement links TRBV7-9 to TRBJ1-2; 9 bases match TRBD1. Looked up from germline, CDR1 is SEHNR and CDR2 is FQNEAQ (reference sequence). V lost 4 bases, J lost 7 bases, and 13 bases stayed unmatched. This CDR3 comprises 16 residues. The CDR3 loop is CASSSPLQGAIGGYTF. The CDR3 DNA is TGTGCCAGCAGCTCTCCTTTACAGGGGGCGATCGGTGGCTACACCTTC.

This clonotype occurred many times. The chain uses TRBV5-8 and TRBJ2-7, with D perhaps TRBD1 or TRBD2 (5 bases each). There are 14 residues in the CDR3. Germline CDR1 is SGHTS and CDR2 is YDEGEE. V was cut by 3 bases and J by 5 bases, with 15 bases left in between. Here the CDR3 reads CASSSDLLGDEQYF. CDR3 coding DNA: TGTGCCAGCAGCTCGGACCTTTTGGGGGACGAGCAGTACTTC.

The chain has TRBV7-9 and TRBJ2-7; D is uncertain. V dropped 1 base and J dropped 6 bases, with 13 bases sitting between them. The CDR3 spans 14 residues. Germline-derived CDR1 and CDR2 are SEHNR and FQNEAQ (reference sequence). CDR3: CASSLEGPLAEQYF. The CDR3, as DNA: TGTGCCAGCAGCTTAGAAGGGCCCCTCGCCGAGCAGTACTTC.

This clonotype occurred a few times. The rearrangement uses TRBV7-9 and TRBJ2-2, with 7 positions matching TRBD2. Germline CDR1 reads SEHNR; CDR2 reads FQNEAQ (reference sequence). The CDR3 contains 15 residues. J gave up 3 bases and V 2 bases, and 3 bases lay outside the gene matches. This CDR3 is CASSLRLADTGELFF. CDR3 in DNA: TGTGCCAGCAGCTTACGCCTAGCGGACACCGGGGAGCTGTTTTTT.

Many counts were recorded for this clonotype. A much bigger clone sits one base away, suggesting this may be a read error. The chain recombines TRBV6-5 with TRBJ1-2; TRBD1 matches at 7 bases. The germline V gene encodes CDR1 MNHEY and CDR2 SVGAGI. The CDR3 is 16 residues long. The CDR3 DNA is TGTGCCGGCAGTTACCGGGACAGCGAACGTAACTATGGCTACACCTTC. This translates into CAGSYRDSERNYGYTF.

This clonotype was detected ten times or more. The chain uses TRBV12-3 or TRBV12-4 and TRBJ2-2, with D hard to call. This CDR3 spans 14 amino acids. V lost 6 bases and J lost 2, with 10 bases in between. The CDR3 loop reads CASRPSENTGELFF. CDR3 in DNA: TGTGCCAGCAGGCCCTCCGAAAACACCGGGGAGCTGTTTTTT.